This TCR beta chain was recorded in a study of response to subunit inactivated influenza vaccine. The study's findings and limits: Every seasonal influenza vaccination brings in few new T cells, the authors suggested.

Of note for this clonotype: Its antigen is not identified.

TCRdb redid the calling of the RT-PCR reads with MiXCR, one entry per CDR3 protein. The table has roughly 760,000 distinct CDR3 sequences, about 20% seen once. The CDR3 sequence is 15 residues long. Trimming removed 6 bases from V and 4 bases from J; junction bases left unmatched: 9. The TCR comes from a man in his fifties or sixties who received an inactivated influenza vaccine. The sequencing used PBMCs from blood, collected 4 to 6 days after vaccination. The chain uses TRBV12-3 or TRBV12-4 and TRBJ1-5, with 7 bases that match TRBD1. The CDR3, as DNA: TGTGCCAGCAGCCGTGGGGGGACAGCAAATCAGCCCCAGCATTTT. It is translated as CASSRGGTANQPQHF.